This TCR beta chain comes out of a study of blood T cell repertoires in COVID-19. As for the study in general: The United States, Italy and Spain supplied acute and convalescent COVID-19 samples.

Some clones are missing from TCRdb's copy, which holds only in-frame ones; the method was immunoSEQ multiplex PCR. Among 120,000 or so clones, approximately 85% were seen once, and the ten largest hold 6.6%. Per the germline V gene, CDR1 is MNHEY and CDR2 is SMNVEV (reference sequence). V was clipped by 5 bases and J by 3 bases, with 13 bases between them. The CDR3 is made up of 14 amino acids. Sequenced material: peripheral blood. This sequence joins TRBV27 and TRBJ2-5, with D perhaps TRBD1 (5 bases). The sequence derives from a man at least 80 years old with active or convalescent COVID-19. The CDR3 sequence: CASSQGFGKETQYF. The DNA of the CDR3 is TGTGCCAGCAGTCAGGGATTTGGGAAAGAGACCCAGTACTTC.